The clone carrying this T cell receptor (beta chain) appeared once. This record belongs to a study of blood T cell repertoires in COVID-19. The table came from immunoSEQ multiplex PCR; TCRdb's copy has only in-frame clones and leaves some out. This sample has hundreds of thousands of clones, with 70% to 85% found just once. V was cut by 4 bases and J by 2 bases, with 11 bases left in between. CDR3 length: 14 residues. Germline V lookup: CDR1 ENHRY, CDR2 SYGVKD. The sequenced sample consisted of peripheral blood. The sequence was collected from a man older than 75 with acute or convalescent COVID-19. This chain connects TRBV10-3 to TRBJ1-2; a possible D gene is TRBD1 (5 bases). The CDR3 nucleotides read TGTGCCATCAGTGTAGCGGAGGGGAACTATGGCTACACCTTC. Translation: CAISVAEGNYGYTF.